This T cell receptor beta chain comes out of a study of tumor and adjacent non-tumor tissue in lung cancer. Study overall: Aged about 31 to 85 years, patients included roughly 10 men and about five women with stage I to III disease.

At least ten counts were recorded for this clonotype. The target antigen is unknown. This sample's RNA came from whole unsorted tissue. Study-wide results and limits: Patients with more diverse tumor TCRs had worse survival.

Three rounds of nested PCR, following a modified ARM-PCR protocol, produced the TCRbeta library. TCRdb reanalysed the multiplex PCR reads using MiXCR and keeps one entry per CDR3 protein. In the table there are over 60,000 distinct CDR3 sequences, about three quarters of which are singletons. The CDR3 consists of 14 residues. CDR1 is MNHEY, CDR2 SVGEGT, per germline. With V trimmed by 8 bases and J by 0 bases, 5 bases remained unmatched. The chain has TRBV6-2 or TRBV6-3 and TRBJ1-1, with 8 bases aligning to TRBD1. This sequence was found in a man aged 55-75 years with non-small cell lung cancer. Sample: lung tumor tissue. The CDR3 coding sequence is TGTGCCAGCCAAGAGACAGGGGTGAACACTGAAGCTTTCTTT. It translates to CASQETGVNTEAFF.